These T cell receptor beta chains were read from a single sample in a study of neoadjuvant anti-PD-1 for oral cavity cancer. Profiled with immunoSEQ multiplex PCR; TCRdb holds only in-frame clones, not every one. The sample carries roughly 8,000 clones, 53% recorded once. This sample comprised tumor tissue, obtained before nivolumab (anti-PD-1) treatment. The receptors derive from a person aged 40 to 85 with oral cavity squamous cell carcinoma. Each CDR3 is given without its conserved first and last residue. The order of the fields is clone size, CDR3 length, V gene, CDR3 protein. Some rows mark clone size as missing; the rest say once, few, many or name a class of expanded clone.

clone size: -; CDR3 length: 13; V gene: TRBV6-6; CDR3 protein: ASKPEGVNTDTQY
clone size: few; CDR3 length: 11; V gene: TRBV6-1; CDR3 protein: ASSEMVSGELF
clone size: -; CDR3 length: 13; V gene: TRBV28; CDR3 protein: ASSLGSGNNYGYT
clone size: few; CDR3 length: 11; V gene: TRBV5-1; CDR3 protein: ASSLGTGDGYT
clone size: -; CDR3 length: 12; V gene: TRBV15; CDR3 protein: ATSRETGKETQY
clone size: few; CDR3 length: 12; V gene: TRBV15; CDR3 protein: ATSRQVSTGEQY
clone size: -; CDR3 length: 13; V gene: TRBV29-1; CDR3 protein: SVDAGAGSYNEQF
clone size: few; CDR3 length: 14; V gene: TRBV7-3; CDR3 protein: ASSLGLATLTDTQY
clone size: -; CDR3 length: 15; V gene: TRBV9; CDR3 protein: ASSVGPGGVAGDEQY
clone size: few; CDR3 length: 13; V gene: TRBV5-1; CDR3 protein: ASSSTGPPAGELF
clone size: once; CDR3 length: 12; V gene: TRBV7-8; CDR3 protein: ASSPRDWTYEQY
clone size: few; CDR3 length: 11; V gene: TRBV6-6; CDR3 protein: ASSLQGGTEAF
clone size: -; CDR3 length: 14; V gene: TRBV10-3; CDR3 protein: AISPDNPMYTGELF
clone size: few; CDR3 length: 13; V gene: TRBV27; CDR3 protein: ASTLRWGSNQPQH
clone size: -; CDR3 length: 14; V gene: TRBV7-8; CDR3 protein: ASSLGGALGNTEAF
clone size: -; CDR3 length: 11; V gene: TRBV6-6; CDR3 protein: AMRRELGNEQF
clone size: few; CDR3 length: 10; V gene: TRBV2; CDR3 protein: ASSQSSYEQY
clone size: -; CDR3 length: 13; V gene: TRBV10-3; CDR3 protein: AISAAREGDQPQH
clone size: few; CDR3 length: 15; V gene: TRBV7-2; CDR3 protein: ASSLAPGLAGAYEQY
clone size: -; CDR3 length: 14; V gene: TRBV6-1; CDR3 protein: ASSERVAGLVNEQF
clone size: few; CDR3 length: 13; V gene: TRBV4-1; CDR3 protein: ASSQGAGENTEAF
clone size: -; CDR3 length: 14; V gene: TRBV19; CDR3 protein: ASSPTGAVRDTEAF
clone size: few; CDR3 length: 13; V gene: TRBV7-8; CDR3 protein: ASSPSGRPENIQY
clone size: -; CDR3 length: 11; V gene: TRBV6-5; CDR3 protein: ASRPPGVYEQY
clone size: -; CDR3 length: 13; V gene: TRBV7-9; CDR3 protein: ASSLMGGAQETQY
clone size: -; CDR3 length: 14; V gene: TRBV19; CDR3 protein: ASSIDLSRGLSEQY
clone size: once; CDR3 length: 13; V gene: TRBV10-2; CDR3 protein: ASSKGLAGYNEQF
clone size: few; CDR3 length: 9; V gene: TRBV27; CDR3 protein: ASRGTGELF
clone size: few; CDR3 length: 14; V gene: TRBV30; CDR3 protein: AWRGQGAPHNQPQH
clone size: -; CDR3 length: 13; V gene: TRBV15; CDR3 protein: ATSRGGQGAAGYT
clone size: -; CDR3 length: 13; V gene: TRBV10-3; CDR3 protein: AISEQGQGADTQY
clone size: -; CDR3 length: 10; V gene: TRBV29-1; CDR3 protein: SVDLVGYTQY
clone size: -; CDR3 length: 13; V gene: TRBV5-5; CDR3 protein: ASSLWTGGRNEQF
clone size: -; CDR3 length: 12; V gene: TRBV28; CDR3 protein: ASSPQRDTDTQY
clone size: -; CDR3 length: 12; V gene: TRBV7-2; CDR3 protein: ASSLGAGKETQY
clone size: -; CDR3 length: 15; V gene: TRBV14; CDR3 protein: ASSQGAGIPPSEELF
clone size: -; CDR3 length: 13; V gene: TRBV28; CDR3 protein: ASSFLGVAYNEQF
clone size: -; CDR3 length: 12; V gene: TRBV28; CDR3 protein: ASSSPRGRNEQF
clone size: -; CDR3 length: 11; V gene: TRBV2; CDR3 protein: ASNRQGWTEAF
clone size: -; CDR3 length: 12; V gene: TRBV28; CDR3 protein: ATKRTSGFNEQF